These 24 T cell receptor beta chains share one sample of origin, sequenced in a study of shared T cell receptors in the human thymus. Sequencing was performed with immunoSEQ multiplex PCR; in TCRdb, only in-frame clones are kept and a portion is missing. This table has some 640,000 clones, about 87% appearing once. A further study also used this sample, focusing on human thymus T cells.

Sequenced sample: thymocytes. The source is a boy in the first two years of life with a congenital heart defect.

J is TRBJ2-3 and V is TRBV5-8, with 14 bases lining up with TRBD2. Trimming at V came to 4 bases and at J to 3 bases, leaving 4 bases not matched to a gene. The germline CDR1 and CDR2 sequences are SGHTS and YDEGEE. The CDR3 loop spans 16 amino acids. CDR3 coding DNA: TGTGCCAGCAGCCACGGGACTAGCGGGAGTACAGATACGCAGTATTTT. The encoded protein is CASSHGTSGSTDTQYF.

The chain couples TRBV14 to TRBJ2-7; D call uncertain. Deletions cut 0 bases from V and 0 bases from J, with 12 bases between. This CDR3 spans 16 amino acids. Germline V lookup: CDR1 SGHDN, CDR2 FVKESK. The CDR3 DNA reads as TGTGCCAGCAGCCAAGAGGGCGAGAACCACTCCTACGAGCAGTACTTC. It translates to CASSQEGENHSYEQYF. The whole variable domain, filled in from reference TRBV14 and TRBJ2-7, reads EAGVTQFPSHSVIEKGQTVTLRCDPISGHDNLYWYRRVMGKEIKFLLHFVKESKQDESGMPNNRFLAERTGGTYSTLKVQPAELEDSGVYFCASSQEGENHSYEQYFGPGTRLTVT.

This chain joins TRBV30 and TRBJ2-2, with 11 bases matching TRBD2. V was pared by 0 bases and J by 2 bases, with 8 bases of the junction left unmatched. Germline V lookup: CDR1 GTSNPN, CDR2 SVGIG (reference sequence). The CDR3 contains 18 residues. The CDR3: CAWSVKLAGGSNTGELFF. DNA of the CDR3: TGTGCCTGGAGTGTCAAGCTAGCGGGAGGCTCAAACACCGGGGAGCTGTTTTTT.

V is TRBV4-1 and J is TRBJ2-7; 7 nucleotides match TRBD1. V was pared by 0 bases and J by 3 bases, with 2 bases of the junction left unmatched. The CDR3 extends over 14 amino acids. Germline lookup yields CDR1 MGHRA and CDR2 YSYEKL. The CDR3 region is CASSQDGTDYEQYF. In DNA form, the CDR3 reads TGCGCCAGCAGCCAAGATGGGACAGACTACGAGCAGTACTTC.

The genes are TRBV5-1 and TRBJ2-7; 8 bases fit TRBD2. The germline CDR1 and CDR2 sequences are SGHRS and YFSETQ. With 4 bases clipped from V and 0 bases from J, the junction kept 6 bases outside the gene matches. The length of the CDR3 is 15 residues. The CDR3 nucleotides are TGCGCCAGCAGCAAAACTAGCGGTAGCTCCTACGAGCAGTACTTC. Translation: CASSKTSGSSYEQYF.

This clone appeared a few times. The gene calls are TRBV7-2 and TRBJ2-5; TRBD2 agrees at 12 bases. The CDR3 is 16 amino acids. Germline V lookup: CDR1 SGHTA, CDR2 FQGNSA. V was clipped by 1 base and J by 3 bases; unmatched bases: 3. This CDR3 is CASSLETSGSKETQYF. DNA for the CDR3: TGTGCCAGCAGCTTAGAGACTAGCGGGAGTAAAGAGACCCAGTACTTC.

The chain links TRBV4-3 to TRBJ1-5, with D hard to call. V was pared by 0 bases and J by 3 bases, with 9 bases between. The CDR3 loop spans 15 amino acids. Germline values: CDR1 LGHNA, CDR2 YSLEER. CDR3 nucleotides: TGCGCCAGCAGCCAAGACTACTCCCACAATCAGCCCCAGCATTTT. It yields the protein CASSQDYSHNQPQHF.

CDR3 nucleotides: TGTGCCAGCAGCTTAGCGGGGACAGACTCCTACGAGCAGTACTTC. It is translated as CASSLAGTDSYEQYF. The chain joins TRBV7-2 to TRBJ2-7; 7 bases match TRBD1. In germline, CDR1 is SGHTA, CDR2 FQGNSA. This CDR3 has 15 residues. J was trimmed by 0 bases and V by 0 bases; bases with no gene match: 2. Variable domain in full (rest from reference TRBV7-2 and TRBJ2-7): GAGVSQSPSNKVTEKGKDVELRCDPISGHTALYWYRQSLGQGLEFLIYFQGNSAPDKSGLPSDRFSAERTGGSVSTLTIQRTQQEDSAVYLCASSLAGTDSYEQYFGPGTRLTVT.

The chain couples TRBV28 to TRBJ1-2; 7 bases map to TRBD1. This CDR3 is 16 amino acids long. CDR1 and CDR2 from the germline V gene are MDHEN and SYDVKM. V trimming: 5 bases; J trimming: 4 bases; junction bases outside the gene matches: 13. This chain's CDR3 is CASSENRQGRLYGYTF. For the CDR3, the DNA is TGTGCCAGCAGTGAGAATCGACAGGGACGGCTCTATGGCTACACCTTC.

The J gene is TRBJ1-1, the V gene TRBV25-1, with 8 bases matching TRBD1. This CDR3 is built from 16 residues. V lost 0 bases, J lost 1 base, and 4 bases stayed unmatched. The germline V gene has CDR1 MGHDK and CDR2 SYGVNS. CDR3 protein: CASSEYSGGSNTEAFF. The CDR3 DNA is TGTGCCAGCAGTGAATATTCAGGGGGCTCGAACACTGAAGCTTTCTTT.

The rearrangement uses TRBV7-2 and TRBJ2-1; D uncertain. V was trimmed by 4 bases and J by 2 bases, leaving 15 bases between them. CDR1 and CDR2 from the germline V gene are SGHTA and FQGNSA. The CDR3 spans 16 residues. CDR3 protein: CASSSNSRATYNEQFF. DNA of the CDR3: TGTGCCAGCAGCTCCAATAGCCGCGCTACCTACAATGAGCAGTTCTTC.

This clone has only a few counts. The chain carries TRBV6-6 and TRBJ1-2, with 9 bases identical to TRBD1. The CDR3 sequence is 14 residues long. Per germline, CDR1 MNHNY and CDR2 SVGAGI (reference sequence). The trim removed 6 bases at V and 9 bases at J, leaving 11 bases unmatched. The CDR3 here is CASRRRTGVKSYTF. CDR3 nucleotide sequence: TGTGCCAGCAGAAGGCGGACAGGGGTAAAGAGCTACACCTTC.

The chain has TRBV27 and TRBJ1-2; D is perhaps TRBD1 (6 bases). This CDR3 has 14 amino acids. With 3 bases removed from V and 8 bases from J, the gap between germline ends came to 16 bases. Germline lookup yields CDR1 MNHEY and CDR2 SMNVEV (reference sequence). This chain's CDR3 is CASSFLPGHGGYTF. CDR3 nucleotides: TGTGCCAGCAGTTTTTTACCGGGACATGGAGGCTACACCTTC.

J is TRBJ1-4 and V is TRBV10-3; D is undetermined. V was trimmed by 0 bases and J by 7 bases, leaving 15 bases between them. The CDR3 spans 16 residues. Germline CDR1 and CDR2: ENHRY and SYGVKD. CDR3: CAISESPGLLGEKLFF. CDR3 in DNA: TGTGCCATCAGTGAGTCCCCAGGCCTTCTGGGTGAAAAACTGTTTTTT.

The chain is built from TRBV14 and TRBJ2-1; 12 nucleotides line up with TRBD2. This CDR3 has 15 residues. The J segment lost 8 bases and the V segment lost 3 bases, leaving 5 bases of the junction unmatched. Germline assignment: CDR1 SGHDN and CDR2 FVKESK. CDR3 region: CASSHRLAGVYEQFF. The CDR3 DNA follows: TGTGCCAGCAGCCATAGACTAGCGGGAGTTTATGAGCAGTTCTTC.

The chain couples TRBV20-1 to TRBJ1-2; no definite D call. Germline loops: CDR1 DFQATT, CDR2 SNEGSKA (reference sequence). This CDR3 is built from 10 residues. DNA of the CDR3: TGCCATGCGGGCGGGTTTGGCTACACCTTC. Its translation is CHAGGFGYTF.

The rearrangement uses TRBV5-1 and TRBJ2-3; TRBD2 agrees at 8 bases. This CDR3 has 14 amino acids. Germline CDR1 is SGHRS and CDR2 is YFSETQ. V shed 4 bases and J 5 bases; nucleotides not matched to a gene: 6. This chain's CDR3 is CASSPGLGGDTQYF. The CDR3, as DNA: TGCGCCAGCAGCCCGGGACTAGGGGGAGATACGCAGTATTTT.

This clone was detected once. V is TRBV14 and J is TRBJ1-5; the D is unclear. Trimming stripped 0 bases from V and 6 bases from J, with 6 bases between. The CDR3 is 13 amino acids. Germline V CDR1 and CDR2: SGHDN, FVKESK. The DNA for the CDR3 is TGTGCCAGCAGCCAAGATCTAGGTCAGCCCCAGCATTTT. Encoded protein: CASSQDLGQPQHF.

CDR3: CASSPVRGGPFNEQFF. In nucleotides, the CDR3 is TGTGCCAGCAGCCCCGTCCGGGGGGGGCCCTTCAATGAGCAGTTCTTC. V usage is TRBV7-2 and J usage is TRBJ2-1, with 8 positions matching TRBD2. CDR3 length: 16 residues. J gave up 6 bases and V 5 bases, and 12 bases lay outside the gene matches. Per germline, CDR1 SGHTA and CDR2 FQGNSA.

V and J are TRBV4-1 and TRBJ2-5, with 9 bases aligning to TRBD2. Germline CDR1 reads MGHRA; CDR2 reads YSYEKL. This CDR3 region has 17 residues. The J segment lost 1 base and the V segment lost 0 bases, leaving 6 bases of the junction unmatched. CDR3 in amino acids: CASSQEGATSGQETQYF. The CDR3 coding sequence is TGCGCCAGCAGCCAAGAAGGGGCGACTAGCGGCCAAGAGACCCAGTACTTC.

V is TRBV27 and J is TRBJ2-7; 13 positions match TRBD2. V lost 2 bases and J lost 4; bases outside the gene matches: 11. The CDR3 is 18 residues long. Germline V gene lookup returns CDR1 MNHEY and CDR2 SMNVEV (reference sequence). For the CDR3, the DNA is TGTGCCAGCAGTTTACGCCACCGGACTAGCGGGAGTGTATACGAGCAGTACTTC. Translated, it gives CASSLRHRTSGSVYEQYF.

The rearrangement joins TRBV28 to TRBJ1-6; no reliable D call. The CDR3 length is 12 residues. The V and J ends lost 5 bases and 8 bases respectively, with 7 bases between them. CDR1 and CDR2 from the germline V gene are MDHEN and SYDVKM. The CDR3, as DNA: TGTGCCAGCAGTCCGACACATTCACCCCTCCACTTT. Translation gives CASSPTHSPLHF. Together with reference TRBV28 and TRBJ1-6, the CDR3 gives the full variable domain: DVKVTQSSRYLVKRTGEKVFLECVQDMDHENMFWYRQDPGLGLRLIYFSYDVKMKEKGDIPEGYSVSREKKERFSLILESASTNQTSMYLCASSPTHSPLHFGNGTRLTVT.

The chain combines TRBV28 with TRBJ1-6; TRBD1 matches at 7 bases. The CDR3 is made up of 19 amino acids. V was clipped by 0 bases and J by 7 bases; unmatched bases: 15. Germline assignment: CDR1 MDHEN and CDR2 SYDVKM. CDR3 nucleotides: TGTGCCAGCAGTTTATGGACAGGGCTTGTCAGCTGGGAGAATTCACCCCTCCACTTT. Translation: CASSLWTGLVSWENSPLHF.

The V call is TRBV2, the J call TRBJ2-3; tentatively, D is TRBD2 (6 bases). Germline CDR1 reads SNHLY; CDR2 reads FYNNEI. The CDR3 runs to 13 residues. V was pared by 7 bases and J by 4 bases, with 12 bases between. CDR3 region: CASIGGDADTQYF. The CDR3 region has the DNA TGTGCCAGCATCGGCGGGGACGCAGATACGCAGTATTTT.